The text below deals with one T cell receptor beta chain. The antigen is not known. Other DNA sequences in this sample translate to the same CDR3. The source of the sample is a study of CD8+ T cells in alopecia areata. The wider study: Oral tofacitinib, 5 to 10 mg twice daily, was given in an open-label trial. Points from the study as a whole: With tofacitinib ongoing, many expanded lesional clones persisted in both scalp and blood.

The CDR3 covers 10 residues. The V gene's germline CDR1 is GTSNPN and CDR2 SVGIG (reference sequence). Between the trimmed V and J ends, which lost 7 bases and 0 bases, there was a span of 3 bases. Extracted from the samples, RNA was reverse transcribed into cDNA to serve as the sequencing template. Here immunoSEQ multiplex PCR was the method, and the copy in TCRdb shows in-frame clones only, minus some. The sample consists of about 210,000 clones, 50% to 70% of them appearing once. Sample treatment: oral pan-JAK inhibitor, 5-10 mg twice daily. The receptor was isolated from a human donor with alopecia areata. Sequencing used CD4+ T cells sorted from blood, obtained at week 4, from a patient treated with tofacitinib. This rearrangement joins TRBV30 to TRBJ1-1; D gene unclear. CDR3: CASLNTEAFF. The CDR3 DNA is TGTGCCTCCTTGAACACTGAAGCTTTCTTT.